This entry lists 3 T cell receptor beta chains sequenced from one sample in a study of T-cell memory formation after mild COVID-19. TCRdb analysed the 5' RACE reads with MiXCR anew, one entry per CDR3 protein. The repertoire includes about 150,000 distinct CDR3 sequences, approximately 26% of them detected once, and approximately 25% sits in the top ten. The sample consisted of PBMCs or a T cell subset sorted from them (not recorded which). The receptors were gathered from an adult woman who had mild COVID-19 (a few samples of this study predate the infection). Cell type and time point are not known.

This clonotype turned up a few times. The gene calls are TRBV4-3 and TRBJ2-1, with unresolved D. Germline V lookup: CDR1 LGHNA, CDR2 YSLEER. The ends were cut back, 1 base at V and 12 bases at J, with 10 bases in the middle. The CDR3 sequence is 12 residues long. The CDR3 sequence: CASSQGASLQFF. In nucleotides, the CDR3 is TGCGCCAGCAGCCAAGGAGCCTCCCTGCAGTTCTTC.

The CDR3 sequence: CASSHPGWGRHGYTF. DNA for the CDR3: TGTGCCAGCAGCCACCCCGGATGGGGGAGGCATGGCTACACCTTC. This chain connects TRBV3-1 to TRBJ1-2, with D possibly TRBD1 on 5 matching bases. Trimming left V 3 bases short and J 6 bases short, with 17 bases between. Per germline, CDR1 LGHDT and CDR2 YNNKEL (reference sequence). The CDR3 is 15 residues long.

The chain is built from TRBV9 and TRBJ1-1, with D tentatively TRBD1 (5 bases). V lost 4 bases and J lost 0, with 10 bases in between. Looked up from germline, CDR1 is SGDLS and CDR2 is YYNGEE. This CDR3 comprises 14 residues. The CDR3 spells CASSLKGLNTEAFF. The CDR3 DNA reads as TGTGCCAGCAGCCTGAAGGGGTTGAACACTGAAGCTTTCTTT.